These 8 T cell receptor beta chains originate from one sample sequenced in a study of control samples from healthy donors and cancer patients. Repertoires were generated with immunoSEQ multiplex PCR, while TCRdb's copy carries only in-frame clones and drops some. Among 30,000 to 40,000 clones listed, 90% to 95% were seen once. The specimen sequenced was PBMCs. The receptors originated from a man in his forties with colorectal cancer.

The rearrangement joins TRBV5-4 to TRBJ2-5, with a tentative D call TRBD1 (5 bases). Trimming removed 4 bases from V and 2 bases from J, with 12 bases in between. The germline V gene has CDR1 SGHNT and CDR2 YYREEE (reference sequence). The CDR3 runs 14 residues. The chain's CDR3 is CASSPGGAQETQYF. The DNA of the CDR3 is TGTGCCAGCAGCCCAGGTGGGGCACAAGAGACCCAGTACTTC. Drawing the rest from reference TRBV5-4 and TRBJ2-5, the complete variable domain is ETGVTQSPTHLIKTRGQQVTLRCSSQSGHNTVSWYQQALGQGPQFIFQYYREEENGRGNFPPRFSGLQFPNYSSELNVNALELDDSALYLCASSPGGAQETQYFGPGTRLLVL.

The rearrangement uses TRBV5-1 and TRBJ1-5, with D hard to call. Germline V CDR1 and CDR2: SGHRS, YFSETQ. The CDR3 is 13 residues long. Between the trimmed V and J ends, which lost 1 base and 6 bases, there was a span of 8 bases. The CDR3, as DNA: TGCGCCAGCAGCTTGTTTCCGGGTCAGCCCCAGCATTTT. It translates to CASSLFPGQPQHF.

This clone was seen more than once but under ten times. CDR3 sequence (DNA): TGTGCCAGCGAGTTCTCAGGGGGGCCGGCCGGGGAGCTGTTTTTT. Residues: CASEFSGGPAGELFF. This chain uses TRBV5-4 with TRBJ2-2; maybe TRBD1 (7 bases). Germline V gene lookup returns CDR1 SGHNT and CDR2 YYREEE (reference sequence). This CDR3 region has 15 residues. The ends were cut back, 7 bases at V and 6 bases at J, with 19 bases in the middle. Together with reference TRBV5-4 and TRBJ2-2, the CDR3 gives the full variable domain: ETGVTQSPTHLIKTRGQQVTLRCSSQSGHNTVSWYQQALGQGPQFIFQYYREEENGRGNFPPRFSGLQFPNYSSELNVNALELDDSALYLCASEFSGGPAGELFFGEGSRLTVL.

This chain links TRBV19 with TRBJ1-5, with D perhaps matching TRBD1 (5 bases). The germline V gene encodes CDR1 LNHDA and CDR2 SQIVND (reference sequence). The V gene lost 3 bases and the J gene lost 7 bases, with 16 bases spanning the gap. CDR3 length: 15 residues. Written as DNA, the CDR3 is TGTGCCAGTAGTATTGGGGGATCAGGGTGGCAGCCCCAGCATTTT. Protein: CASSIGGSGWQPQHF.

The chain carries TRBV5-6 and TRBJ1-6; the match to TRBD1 covers 8 bases. Germline lookup yields CDR1 SGHDT and CDR2 YYEEEE. The CDR3 length is 15 residues. V lost 7 bases and J lost 10; bases outside the gene matches: 13. The CDR3 DNA follows: TGTGCCAGCGGGGGACAGGCCGGCGGTAACTCACCCCTCCACTTT. This translates into CASGGQAGGNSPLHF.

The chain combines TRBV19 with TRBJ1-3, with a tentative D call TRBD1 (5 bases). This CDR3 is 14 amino acids long. CDR1 and CDR2 from the germline V gene are LNHDA and SQIVND (reference sequence). Between the trimmed V and J ends, which lost 6 bases and 1 base, there was a span of 10 bases. The DNA for the CDR3 is TGTGCCAGTAGACGAGACAGTTCTGGAAACACCATATATTTT. Residues: CASRRDSSGNTIYF.

The CDR3 sequence is CASRTRGGSYNSPLHF. CDR3 bases: TGTGCCAGCAGAACCCGGGGAGGGTCCTATAATTCACCCCTCCACTTT. The chain couples TRBV27 to TRBJ1-6; D is uncertain. Deletions cut 6 bases from V and 1 base from J, with 13 bases between. Germline V CDR1 and CDR2: MNHEY, SMNVEV (reference sequence). The CDR3 contains 16 residues.

The chain carries TRBV27 and TRBJ1-1; D remains unclear. V lost 4 bases, J lost 8 bases, and 17 bases lay in between. This CDR3 contains 14 residues. Germline values: CDR1 MNHEY, CDR2 SMNVEV (reference sequence). CDR3 in amino acids: CASSWAKGASEAFF. The CDR3 DNA reads TGTGCCAGCAGTTGGGCAAAAGGCGCTTCCGAAGCTTTCTTT.